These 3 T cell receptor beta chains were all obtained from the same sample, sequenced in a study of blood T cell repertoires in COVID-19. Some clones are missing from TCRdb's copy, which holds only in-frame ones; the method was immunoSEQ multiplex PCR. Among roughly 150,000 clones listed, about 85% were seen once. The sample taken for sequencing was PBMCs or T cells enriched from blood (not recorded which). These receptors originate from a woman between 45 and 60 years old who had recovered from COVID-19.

The CDR3 DNA is TGTGCCAGCAGCCAAGGAGGCGGGGACTATGGCTACACCTTC. Translating it yields CASSQGGGDYGYTF. The V gene is TRBV3-1 (or the pseudogene TRBV3-2), the J gene TRBJ1-2, with D unresolved. Trimming removed 1 base from V and 3 bases from J, with 9 bases in between. The CDR3 is 14 amino acids. Germline V gives CDR1 LGHDT, CDR2 YNNKEL (reference sequence).

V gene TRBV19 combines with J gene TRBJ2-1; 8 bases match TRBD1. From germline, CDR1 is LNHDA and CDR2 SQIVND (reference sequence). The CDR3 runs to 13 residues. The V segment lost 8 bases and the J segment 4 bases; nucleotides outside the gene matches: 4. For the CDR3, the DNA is TGTGCCAGTCGACAGGGGCAATACAATGAGCAGTTCTTC. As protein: CASRQGQYNEQFF.

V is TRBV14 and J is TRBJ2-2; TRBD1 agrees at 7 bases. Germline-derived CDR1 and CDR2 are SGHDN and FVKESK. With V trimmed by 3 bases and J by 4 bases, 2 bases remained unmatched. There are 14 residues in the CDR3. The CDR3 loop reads CASSQRQGTGELFF. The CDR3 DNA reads TGTGCCAGCAGCCAGAGACAGGGCACCGGGGAGCTGTTTTTT.